The 10 T cell receptor beta chains presented below share a single source sample, sequenced in a study of T cell clonality in common variable immunodeficiency. This table comes from immunoSEQ multiplex PCR, and its TCRdb copy is limited to in-frame clones, with some not included. The sample has tens of thousands of clones, none seen only once. The sequencing sample was made of peripheral blood mononuclear cells. These TCRs come from a person between 18 and 75 years old in good health.

Ten or more counts support this clone. The read terminates 3 residues ahead of where the CDR3 ends, so the germline J gene completes it. The chain couples TRBV30 to TRBJ1-2; D is uncertain. The CDR3 is 14 residues long. Germline V gene lookup returns CDR1 GTSNPN and CDR2 SVGIG (reference sequence). The V and J ends lost 0 bases and 3 bases respectively, with 11 bases between them. The chain's CDR3 is CAWSVRGRDYGYTF. CDR3 DNA (partial): TGTGCCTGGAGTGTACGGGGTAGGGACTATGGC.

This clone was observed at least ten times. Read data end 3 residues before the CDR3 end; the end is taken from the germline J gene. The chain employs TRBV7-8 and TRBJ2-4; D is unresolved. The CDR3 spans 14 residues. Per germline, CDR1 SGHVS and CDR2 FQNEAQ. Trimming removed 5 bases from V and 8 bases from J, with 16 bases in between. CDR3: CASSPTYESDIQYF. The DNA read from the CDR3 is TGTGCCAGCAGCCCGACTTATGAGTCGGACATT.

In this sample, this clone turned up many times. The read ends 3 residues shy of where the CDR3 ends; the end is completed using the germline J gene. The chain links TRBV7-8 to TRBJ2-7, with TRBD2 identical over 11 bases. J lost 4 bases, V lost 2 bases, and 1 base had no gene match. Germline V gives CDR1 SGHVS, CDR2 FQNEAQ. CDR3 length: 14 residues. The CDR3 loop reads CASSLLAGGYEQYF. The CDR3 DNA, read in part, is TGTGCCAGCAGCTTATTAGCGGGAGGGTACGAG.

This clone has ten or more counts. From the germline J gene comes the end of the CDR3, since the read stops 3 residues before it. This chain joins TRBV20-1 and TRBJ1-3; D is perhaps TRBD1 (6 bases). Per germline, CDR1 DFQATT and CDR2 SNEGSKA (reference sequence). Trimming cost V 4 bases and J 0 bases, with 19 bases left between them. The CDR3 contains 17 residues. The CDR3 loop is CSAILPLGRGSGNTIYF. The covered CDR3 bases are TGCAGTGCTATTCTTCCGTTAGGCAGGGGCTCTGGAAACACC.

At least ten counts were recorded for this clone. The read gets to within 3 residues of the CDR3 end, and the germline J gene fills in the rest. The chain employs TRBV2 and TRBJ2-7; 11 bases agree with TRBD2. Per the germline V gene, CDR1 is SNHLY and CDR2 is FYNNEI. With V trimmed by 6 bases and J by 4 bases, 5 bases remained unmatched. CDR3 length equals 14 residues. CDR3 sequence: CASSLGTSGYEQYF. CDR3 bases read: TGTGCCAGCAGCCTTGGGACTAGCGGTTACGAG.

This clone was observed many times. The CDR3 is cut off 3 residues early in the read; its end comes from the germline J gene. The chain is built from TRBV20-1 and TRBJ2-3; D uncertain. Germline CDR1 reads DFQATT; CDR2 reads SNEGSKA (reference sequence). The CDR3 consists of 15 residues. V was clipped by 6 bases and J by 0 bases, with 16 bases between them. The chain's CDR3 is CSAVIRAASTDTQYF. CDR3 DNA (partial): TGCAGTGCCGTAATCCGAGCTGCTAGCACAGATACG.

This clone was seen at least ten times. The read comes to an end 3 residues before the CDR3 does, leaving the germline J gene to fill in the end. The genes are TRBV7-2 and TRBJ2-7; 9 nucleotides agree with TRBD1. V shed 5 bases and J 4 bases; nucleotides not matched to a gene: 9. This CDR3 is built from 15 residues. Germline values: CDR1 SGHTA, CDR2 FQGNSA. The CDR3 loop reads CASSPEAGQGYEQYF. CDR3 DNA (partial): TGTGCCAGCAGCCCCGAAGCGGGACAGGGATACGAG. Supplemented by reference TRBV7-2 and TRBJ2-7, the full variable domain reads GAGVSQSPSNKVTEKGKDVELRCDPISGHTALYWYRQSLGQGLEFLIYFQGNSAPDKSGLPSDRFSAERTGGSVSTLTIQRTQQEDSAVYLCASSPEAGQGYEQYFGPGTRLTVT.

This clone has a count of ten or more. From the germline J gene comes the end of the CDR3, since the read stops 3 residues before it. The gene calls are TRBV5-1 and TRBJ2-2, with 14 bases that match TRBD2. V lost 0 bases, J lost 7 bases, and 5 bases stayed unmatched. The germline CDR1 and CDR2 sequences are SGHRS and YFSETQ. The CDR3 length is 17 residues. The sequenced part of the CDR3 DNA is TGCGCCAGCAGCTTGGGACTAGCGGGAGGGCCTGACGGGGAG. It is translated as CASSLGLAGGPDGE. The full CDR3 protein is CASSLGLAGGPDGELFF. The variable domain in full, with the rest retrieved from reference TRBV5-1 and TRBJ2-2, is KAGVTQTPRYLIKTRGQQVTLSCSPISGHRSVSWYQQTPGQGLQFLFEYFSETQRNKGNFPGRFSGRQFSNSRSEMNVSTLELGDSALYLCASSLGLAGGPDGELFFGEGSRLTVL.

This clone was observed at least ten times. The read comes to an end 3 residues before the CDR3 does, leaving the germline J gene to fill in the end. The V gene is TRBV5-1, the J gene TRBJ2-3, with D possibly being TRBD1 (6 bases). Per the germline V gene, CDR1 is SGHRS and CDR2 is YFSETQ. The CDR3 has 15 amino acids. The V end lost 4 bases, the J end lost 2 bases, and 14 bases lay between the germline ends. The CDR3 region is CASSPPQGFTDTQYF. The sequenced CDR3 bases are TGCGCCAGCAGCCCTCCACAGGGTTTCACAGATACG.

This clone was detected ten times or more. The CDR3 goes on 3 residues after the read ends, and that part is filled in from the germline J gene. The chain recombines TRBV30 with TRBJ1-1; maybe TRBD1 (6 bases). Between the trimmed V and J ends, which lost 5 bases and 1 base, there was a span of 8 bases. The CDR3 sequence is 12 residues long. Germline-derived CDR1 and CDR2 are GTSNPN and SVGIG (reference sequence). The CDR3 sequence: CAWDRPNTEAFF. CDR3 DNA (partial): TGTGCCTGGGACAGGCCGAACACTGAA.